The 29 T cell receptor beta chains in this list originate from one sample, sequenced in a study of T cells in Graves' hyperthyroidism and ophthalmopathy. TCR beta CDR3 region amplification was performed from RNA transcripts. TCR CDR3 underwent first-round RT-PCR with the HTBI primer set. TCRdb recomputed calls from the multiplex PCR reads with MiXCR, one row per CDR3 protein. The sample contains around 33,000 distinct CDR3 sequences, roughly 49% of which appear only once. The sample consisted of blood. The receptors stem from a woman aged 45-65 years with Graves' hyperthyroidism that later progressed to Graves' ophthalmopathy.

In its sample, this clonotype ranks as medium-sized. The chain is built from TRBV7-2 and TRBJ1-6; maybe TRBD1 (5 bases). Trimming pared 5 bases from V and 5 bases from J, leaving 13 bases between. From germline, CDR1 is SGHTA and CDR2 FQGNSA. The CDR3 runs to 15 residues. The CDR3 DNA reads TGTGCCAGCAGCCCAGAGGCGGGACATAATTCACCCCTCCACTTT. Protein product: CASSPEAGHNSPLHF.

The chain is built from TRBV6-6 and TRBJ2-3; 11 nucleotides agree with TRBD1. Germline-derived CDR1 and CDR2 are MNHNY and SVGAGI (reference sequence). Trimming removed 7 bases from V and 11 bases from J; junction bases left unmatched: 11. The CDR3 spans 14 residues. The DNA of the CDR3 is TGTGCCAGCAATGGACAGGGGGCCTACAATGAGCAGTATTTT. It is translated as CASNGQGAYNEQYF.

The chain uses TRBV9 and TRBJ1-2; 7 nucleotides match TRBD1. Looked up from germline, CDR1 is SGDLS and CDR2 is YYNGEE. The CDR3 is made up of 13 amino acids. V lost 3 bases, J lost 6 bases, and 5 bases stayed unmatched. The CDR3 protein is CASSAQGGDGYTF. The CDR3 coding sequence is TGTGCCAGCAGCGCCCAGGGGGGGGATGGCTACACCTTC.

The V gene is TRBV7-3, the J gene TRBJ1-1; TRBD1 agrees at 7 bases. V shed 2 bases and J 7 bases; nucleotides not matched to a gene: 10. The CDR3 length is 15 residues. In germline, CDR1 is SGHTA, CDR2 FQGTGA. In DNA, the CDR3 is TGTGCCAGCAGCTTAGAGCGAGGGACAGAAAGTGAAGCTTTCTTT. Amino acids: CASSLERGTESEAFF.

In this sample, this clonotype turned up many times. The V call is TRBV20-1, the J call TRBJ2-5; 9 nucleotides line up with TRBD2. Per germline, CDR1 DFQATT and CDR2 SNEGSKA (reference sequence). The V segment lost 4 bases and the J segment 1 base; nucleotides outside the gene matches: 13. The CDR3 is 17 amino acids. The CDR3 is CSAIVLAGEGGQETQYF. For the CDR3, the DNA is TGCAGTGCTATTGTCTTAGCGGGAGAGGGGGGCCAAGAGACCCAGTACTTC.

This clonotype has at least ten counts. The chain uses TRBV20-1 and TRBJ2-1, with TRBD1 matching 10 bases. The CDR3 loop spans 18 amino acids. V lost 0 bases to trimming and J lost 7 bases; unmatched junction nucleotides: 15. The V gene's germline CDR1 is DFQATT and CDR2 SNEGSKA (reference sequence). The CDR3 DNA is TGCAGTGCTAGAGAGGAAGCCGGGACAGGGGTTTTATTAAATGAGCAGTTCTTC. Residues: CSAREEAGTGVLLNEQFF.

This clonotype is labeled medium-sized. The rearrangement links TRBV7-6 to TRBJ2-7; D may match TRBD1 or TRBD2 (5 bases each). V dropped 4 bases and J dropped 0 bases, with 7 bases sitting between them. Germline lookup yields CDR1 SGHVS and CDR2 FNYEAQ. The CDR3 contains 13 residues. The CDR3 nucleotides read TGTGCCAGCAGCTCCGGGGCCTCCTACGAGCAGTACTTC. Translation: CASSSGASYEQYF.

The CDR3 DNA reads as TGTGCCAGCAGCTTAGCGGGGGTAGGGTCACCCCTCCACTTT. As protein: CASSLAGVGSPLHF. V gene TRBV7-9 combines with J gene TRBJ1-6; TRBD1 is a possible D gene (5 bases). CDR1 and CDR2 from the germline V gene are SEHNR and FQNEAQ (reference sequence). The germline V and J ends were trimmed by 0 bases and 10 bases, with 10 bases remaining between them. The CDR3 is 14 residues long.

The chain carries TRBV9 and TRBJ1-2; no reliable D call. In germline, CDR1 is SGDLS, CDR2 YYNGEE. The CDR3 spans 14 residues. The V gene lost 2 bases and the J gene lost 6 bases, with 14 bases spanning the gap. The CDR3 here is CASSVTLASNGYTF. CDR3 DNA: TGTGCCAGCAGCGTGACCTTAGCGTCCAATGGCTACACCTTC.

The sample holds many counts of this clonotype. The chain uses TRBV4-2 and TRBJ2-2; TRBD2 matches 12 bases. V dropped 4 bases and J dropped 3; count of bases not matched to a gene: 0. CDR1 and CDR2 (germline): LGHNA, YNFKEQ. The CDR3 has 15 amino acids. This CDR3 reads CASSRLAGDTGELFF. The CDR3 DNA is TGTGCCAGCAGCCGACTAGCGGGAGACACCGGGGAGCTGTTTTTT.

This clonotype was seen repeatedly, ten times or more. CDR3 residues: CASRLGPPSGYTF. CDR3 coding DNA: TGTGCCAGCAGACTAGGACCCCCATCTGGCTACACCTTC. The chain links TRBV6-5 to TRBJ1-2, with D unresolved. Germline CDR1 reads MNHEY; CDR2 reads SVGAGI. The CDR3 has 13 amino acids. V was cut by 6 bases and J by 7 bases, with 15 bases left in between.

About this clonotype: Mismatch with germline at one junction end may stem from a read error. The chain couples TRBV6-5 to TRBJ1-1, with a tentative D call TRBD1 (6 bases). CDR3 length: 20 amino acids. CDR1 and CDR2 from the germline V gene are MNHEY and SVGAGI. The CDR3 loop reads CASSYSSSSVRGRMNTEVFF. DNA of the CDR3: TGTGCCAGCAGTTACTCGAGTTCTTCAGTGCGGGGGCGGATGAACACTGAAGTTTTCTTT.

J is TRBJ2-1 and V is TRBV20-1, with D possibly being TRBD2 (5 bases). Between the trimmed V and J ends, which lost 0 bases and 8 bases, there was a span of 11 bases. The length of the CDR3 is 13 residues. CDR1 DFQATT and CDR2 SNEGSKA come from the germline V gene (reference sequence). CDR3 protein: CSAREGGPYEQFF. CDR3 sequence (DNA): TGCAGTGCTAGAGAGGGCGGGCCGTATGAGCAGTTCTTC.

This clonotype was seen ten or more times. The V call is TRBV6-2 or TRBV6-3, the J call TRBJ2-1, with 7 bases lining up with TRBD2. The germline V gene has CDR1 MNHEY and CDR2 SVGEGT. The CDR3 spans 18 residues. J lost 2 bases, V lost 2 bases, and 12 bases had no gene match. The CDR3 protein is CASSYPWEAGPTYNEQFF. The CDR3 coding sequence is TGTGCCAGCAGTTACCCCTGGGAAGCGGGGCCTACCTACAATGAGCAGTTCTTC.

The V call is TRBV15, the J call TRBJ2-5; D remains unclear. In germline, CDR1 is LNHNV, CDR2 YYDKDF (reference sequence). The CDR3 runs to 13 residues. Trimming stripped 2 bases from V and 0 bases from J, with 4 bases between. In nucleotides, the CDR3 is TGTGCCACCAGCAGACAATACCAAGAGACCCAGTACTTC. Protein sequence: CATSRQYQETQYF.

This clonotype was found many times. The chain recombines TRBV10-1 with TRBJ2-5, with 16 bases aligning to TRBD2. With V trimmed by 4 bases and J by 5 bases, 7 bases remained unmatched. Germline V gene data show CDR1 as WNHNN and CDR2 as SYGVQD (reference sequence). This CDR3 has 17 amino acids. This CDR3 is CASSAGTSGRAGETQYF. DNA for the CDR3: TGCGCCAGCAGTGCCGGGACTAGCGGGAGGGCCGGGGAGACCCAGTACTTC.

The table lists this clonotype with a count of one. V and J are TRBV7-9 and TRBJ2-7, with D perhaps being TRBD1 or TRBD2 (7 bases each). Germline V lookup: CDR1 SEHNR, CDR2 FQNEAQ (reference sequence). The CDR3 spans 14 residues. V lost 7 bases, J lost 5 bases, and 18 bases lay in between. CDR3 region: CASNEAGQTDEQYF. CDR3 nucleotide sequence: TGTGCCAGCAATGAAGCGGGACAGACTGACGAGCAGTACTTC.

This clonotype was counted ten times or more. The CDR3 DNA reads TGCGCCAGCAGCTTCAGCCAGGGGTCGGGTACGCAGTATTTT. Encoded protein: CASSFSQGSGTQYF. The chain employs TRBV5-1 and TRBJ2-3; tentative D call: TRBD1 (6 bases). The CDR3 runs 14 residues. Germline values: CDR1 SGHRS, CDR2 YFSETQ. Trimming stripped 2 bases from V and 8 bases from J, with 15 bases between.

This clonotype came up many times. The chain links TRBV20-1 to TRBJ2-7; 10 nucleotides match TRBD1. The CDR3 length is 15 residues. V was pared by 1 base and J by 4 bases, with 7 bases of the junction left unmatched. Germline-derived CDR1 and CDR2 are DFQATT and SNEGSKA (reference sequence). The CDR3 region is CSARVETGGQYEQYF. In DNA form, the CDR3 reads TGCAGTGCTAGAGTGGAGACAGGGGGCCAATACGAGCAGTACTTC.

CDR3 sequence (DNA): TGTGCCAGCAGCGCGCAGGGGGACCAAGAGACCCAGTACTTC. Amino acids: CASSAQGDQETQYF. The chain links TRBV9 to TRBJ2-5; 7 nucleotides line up with TRBD1. Germline V gene sequence: CDR1 SGDLS, CDR2 YYNGEE. Losses at the gene ends were 3 bases for V and 0 bases for J; bases not matched to a gene: 2. CDR3 length equals 14 residues.

Turning to this clonotype: No conserved phenylalanine or tryptophan ends this CDR3, so it is likely a read error. The chain links TRBV6-5 to TRBJ2-7; 8 bases are a match to TRBD1. Germline-derived CDR1 and CDR2 are MNHEY and SVGAGI. This CDR3 region has 17 residues. The CDR3 is CASRRQGMTGDGYEQYL. CDR3 sequence (DNA): TGTGCTAGCAGGCGGCAGGGGATGACAGGGGACGGCTACGAGCAGTACTTA.

This clonotype was observed a few times. The rearrangement links TRBV18 to TRBJ2-6, with D possibly TRBD2 on 5 matching bases. Germline assignment: CDR1 KGHSH and CDR2 LQKENI. The V end was cut by 7 bases, the J end by 0 bases, with 13 bases between. The CDR3 totals 16 residues. The CDR3 DNA follows: TGTGCCAGCTTACAGTCCCGGGACTCTGGGGCCAACGTCCTGACTTTC. Its protein is CASLQSRDSGANVLTF.

In regard to this clonotype: Given a much more abundant clone one base away, this may be a read error. The rearrangement joins TRBV3-1 to TRBJ2-3; the match to TRBD2 covers 12 bases. This CDR3 has 15 amino acids. Looked up from germline, CDR1 is LGHDT and CDR2 is YNNKEL (reference sequence). DNA of the CDR3: TGTGCCAGCAGCCCACTAGCGGGAGGCGCAGATACGCAGTGTTTT. Protein product: CASSPLAGGADTQCF.

The V and J genes are TRBV20-1 and TRBJ1-1; D might be TRBD1 (5 bases). Germline V CDR1 and CDR2: DFQATT, SNEGSKA (reference sequence). V was shortened by 7 bases and J by 6 bases, with 12 bases between the two germline ends. The CDR3 spans 11 residues. CDR3 coding DNA: TGCAGTGGTGGACGGGGCGCTGAAGCTTTCTTT. It translates to CSGGRGAEAFF.

Note on this clonotype: Since no conserved phenylalanine or tryptophan closes the CDR3, a read error is the likely cause. The chain has TRBV12-3 or TRBV12-4 and TRBJ2-7; no clear D. The germline V and J ends were trimmed by 5 bases and 3 bases, with 14 bases remaining between them. The length of the CDR3 is 14 residues. Written as DNA, the CDR3 is TGTGCCAGCAGTGGAACTACTGGCGACTACGAGCAGTACTGC. Its protein is CASSGTTGDYEQYC.

Many counts were recorded for this clonotype. The rearrangement joins TRBV5-8 to TRBJ1-1, with D maybe TRBD1 (5 bases). There are 15 residues in the CDR3. Germline CDR1 is SGHTS and CDR2 is YDEGEE. Trimming left V 4 bases short and J 1 base short, with 14 bases between. The CDR3 here is CASSGLRAGNTEAFF. CDR3 nucleotides: TGTGCCAGCAGCGGACTCAGGGCCGGGAACACTGAAGCTTTCTTT.

At least ten counts were recorded for this clonotype. The chain carries TRBV5-5 and TRBJ2-7; no definite D call. The germline CDR1 and CDR2 sequences are SGHKS and YYEKEE (reference sequence). V shed 0 bases and J shed 3 bases, with 7 bases lying between them. This CDR3 contains 13 residues. The chain's CDR3 is CASSLVPDYEQYF. The DNA of the CDR3 is TGTGCCAGCAGCTTGGTTCCAGACTACGAGCAGTACTTC.

This chain joins TRBV6-5 and TRBJ2-5; D gene unclear. CDR1 and CDR2 from the germline V gene are MNHEY and SVGAGI. The CDR3 totals 14 residues. Between the trimmed V and J ends, which lost 0 bases and 0 bases, there was a span of 5 bases. The CDR3 region is CASSYSRDQETQYF. The DNA of the CDR3 is TGTGCCAGCAGTTACTCCCGAGACCAAGAGACCCAGTACTTC.

This clonotype appeared many times. The V gene is TRBV5-4, the J gene TRBJ1-2, with D perhaps matching TRBD1 (6 bases). The CDR3 is 14 amino acids. The V gene lost 5 bases and the J gene lost 3 bases, with 14 bases spanning the gap. Germline values: CDR1 SGHNT, CDR2 YYREEE (reference sequence). The DNA of the CDR3 is TGTGCCAGCAGTCCACAGGGTTCTTACTATGGCTACACCTTC. Amino acids: CASSPQGSYYGYTF. Full variable domain (outside the CDR3, taken from reference TRBV5-4 and TRBJ1-2): ETGVTQSPTHLIKTRGQQVTLRCSSQSGHNTVSWYQQALGQGPQFIFQYYREEENGRGNFPPRFSGLQFPNYSSELNVNALELDDSALYLCASSPQGSYYGYTFGSGTRLTVV.